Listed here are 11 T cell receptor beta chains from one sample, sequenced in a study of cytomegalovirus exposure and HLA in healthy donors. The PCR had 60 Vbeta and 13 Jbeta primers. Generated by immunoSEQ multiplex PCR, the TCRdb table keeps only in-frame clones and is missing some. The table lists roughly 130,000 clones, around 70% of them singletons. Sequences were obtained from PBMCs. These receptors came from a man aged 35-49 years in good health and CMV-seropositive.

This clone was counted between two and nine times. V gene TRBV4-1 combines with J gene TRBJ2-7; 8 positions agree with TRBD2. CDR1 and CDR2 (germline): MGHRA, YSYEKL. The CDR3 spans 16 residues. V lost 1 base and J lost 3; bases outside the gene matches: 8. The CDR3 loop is CASSQVPAGDIYEQYF. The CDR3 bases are TGCGCCAGCAGCCAAGTTCCAGCGGGGGATATCTACGAGCAGTACTTC.

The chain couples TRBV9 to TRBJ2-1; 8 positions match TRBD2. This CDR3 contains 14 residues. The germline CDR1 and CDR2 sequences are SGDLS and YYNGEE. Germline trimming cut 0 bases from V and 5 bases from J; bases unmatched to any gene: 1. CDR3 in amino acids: CASSVAGGHNEQFF. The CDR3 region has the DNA TGTGCCAGCAGCGTAGCGGGGGGGCACAATGAGCAGTTCTTC.

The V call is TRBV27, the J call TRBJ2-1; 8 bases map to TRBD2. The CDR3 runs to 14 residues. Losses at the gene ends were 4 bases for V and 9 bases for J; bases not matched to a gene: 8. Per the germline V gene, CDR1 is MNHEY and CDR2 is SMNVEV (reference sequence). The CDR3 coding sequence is TGTGCCAGCAGTTCGGAGCGGGAGCTGCTTGAGCAGTTCTTC. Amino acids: CASSSERELLEQFF.

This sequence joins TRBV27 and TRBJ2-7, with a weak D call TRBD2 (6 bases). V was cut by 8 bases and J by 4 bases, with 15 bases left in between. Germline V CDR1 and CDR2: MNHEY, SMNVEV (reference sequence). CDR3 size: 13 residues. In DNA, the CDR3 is TGTGCCAGCGTTGGGAGCGGGTTTTACGAGCAGTACTTC. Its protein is CASVGSGFYEQYF.

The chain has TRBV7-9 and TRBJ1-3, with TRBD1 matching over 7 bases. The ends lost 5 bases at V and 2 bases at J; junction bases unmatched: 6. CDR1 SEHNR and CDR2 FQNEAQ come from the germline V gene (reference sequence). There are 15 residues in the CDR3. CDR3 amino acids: CASSKGQIAGNTIYF. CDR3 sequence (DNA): TGTGCCAGCAGCAAGGGACAGATCGCTGGAAACACCATATATTTT. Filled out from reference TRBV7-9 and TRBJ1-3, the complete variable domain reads DTGVSQNPRHKITKRGQNVTFRCDPISEHNRLYWYRQTLGQGPEFLTYFQNEAQLEKSRLLSDRFSAERPKGSFSTLEIQRTEQGDSAMYLCASSKGQIAGNTIYFGEGSWLTVV.

CDR3 amino acids: CASSEQAAYNQPQHF. The CDR3 bases are TGTGCCAGCAGTGAACAGGCAGCTTACAATCAGCCCCAGCATTTT. The chain couples TRBV2 to TRBJ1-5; no firm D call. V shed 2 bases and J shed 3 bases, with 11 bases lying between them. The germline gives CDR1 SNHLY, CDR2 FYNNEI. This CDR3 has 15 amino acids.

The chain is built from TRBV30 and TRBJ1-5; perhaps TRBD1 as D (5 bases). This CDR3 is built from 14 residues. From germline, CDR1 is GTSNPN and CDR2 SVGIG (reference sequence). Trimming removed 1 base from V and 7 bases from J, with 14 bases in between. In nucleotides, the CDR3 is TGTGCCTGGAGTGGTGCGGGGGGAGGGCAGCCCCAGCATTTT. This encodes CAWSGAGGGQPQHF.

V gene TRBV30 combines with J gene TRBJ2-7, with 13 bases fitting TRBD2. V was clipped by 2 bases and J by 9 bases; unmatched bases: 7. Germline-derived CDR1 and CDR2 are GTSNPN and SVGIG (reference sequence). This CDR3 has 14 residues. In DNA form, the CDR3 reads TGTGCCTGGAGTCCGGGACTAGCGGGGTACTCGCAGTACTTC. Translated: CAWSPGLAGYSQYF.

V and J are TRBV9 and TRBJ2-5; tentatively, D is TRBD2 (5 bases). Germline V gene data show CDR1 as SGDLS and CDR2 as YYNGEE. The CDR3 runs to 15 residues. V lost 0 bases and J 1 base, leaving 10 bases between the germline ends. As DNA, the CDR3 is TGTGCCAGCAGCGTAGGAGGGCAGTCCCAAGAGACCCAGTACTTC. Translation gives CASSVGGQSQETQYF. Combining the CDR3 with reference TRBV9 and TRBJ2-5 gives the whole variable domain DSGVTQTPKHLITATGQRVTLRCSPRSGDLSVYWYQQSLDQGLQFLIQYYNGEERAKGNILERFSAQQFPDLHSELNLSSLELGDSALYFCASSVGGQSQETQYFGPGTRLLVL.

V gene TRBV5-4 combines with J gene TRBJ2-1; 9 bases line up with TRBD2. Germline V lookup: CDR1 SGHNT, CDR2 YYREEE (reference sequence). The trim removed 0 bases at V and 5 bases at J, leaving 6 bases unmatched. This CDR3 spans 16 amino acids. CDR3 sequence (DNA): TGTGCCAGCAGCTTGGGCCTAGCGGGAATTAACAATGAGCAGTTCTTC. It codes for CASSLGLAGINNEQFF.

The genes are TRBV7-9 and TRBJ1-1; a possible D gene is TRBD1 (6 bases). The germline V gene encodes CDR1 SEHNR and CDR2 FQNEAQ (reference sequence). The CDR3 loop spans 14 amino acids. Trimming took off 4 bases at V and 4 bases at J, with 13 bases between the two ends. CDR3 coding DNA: TGTGCCAGCAGCTCAACAGGGACCTTCACTGAAGCTTTCTTT. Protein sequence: CASSSTGTFTEAFF. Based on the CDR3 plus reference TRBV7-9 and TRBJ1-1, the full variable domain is DTGVSQNPRHKITKRGQNVTFRCDPISEHNRLYWYRQTLGQGPEFLTYFQNEAQLEKSRLLSDRFSAERPKGSFSTLEIQRTEQGDSAMYLCASSSTGTFTEAFFGQGTRLTVV.